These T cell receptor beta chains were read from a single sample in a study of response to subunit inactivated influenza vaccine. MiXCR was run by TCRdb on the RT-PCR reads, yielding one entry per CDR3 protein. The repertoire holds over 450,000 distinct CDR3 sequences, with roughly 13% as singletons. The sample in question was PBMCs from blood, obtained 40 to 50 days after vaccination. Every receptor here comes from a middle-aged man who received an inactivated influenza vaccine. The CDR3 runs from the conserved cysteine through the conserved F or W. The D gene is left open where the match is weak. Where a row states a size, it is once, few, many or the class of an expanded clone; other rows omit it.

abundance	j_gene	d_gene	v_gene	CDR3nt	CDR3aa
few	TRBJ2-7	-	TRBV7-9	TGTGCCAGCAGCTTAGCGGTCCCGGAATCCTACGAGCAGTACTTC	CASSLAVPESYEQYF
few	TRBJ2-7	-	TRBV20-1	TGCAGTGCCCACCGGGGAACCGAGCAGTACTTC	CSAHRGTEQYF
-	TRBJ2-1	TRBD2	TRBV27	TGTGCCAGCAGTTTATTGGCTAGCGGGGGAGATGAGCAGTTCTTC	CASSLLASGGDEQFF
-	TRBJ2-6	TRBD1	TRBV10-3	TGTGCCATCAGTGGGGACAGCAGCTCTGGGGCCAACGTCCTGACTTTC	CAISGDSSSGANVLTF
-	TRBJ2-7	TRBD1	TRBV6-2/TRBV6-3	TGTGCCAGCAGTTACTCGACAAAGGGACAGTGGACCTACGAGCAGTACTTC	CASSYSTKGQWTYEQYF
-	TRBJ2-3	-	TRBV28	TGTGCCAGCAGTGAGGGACGGGGGCCATACACAGATACGCAGTATTTT	CASSEGRGPYTDTQYF
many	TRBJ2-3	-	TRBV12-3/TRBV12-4	TGTGCCAGCCAAAAGACTAGCACAGATACGCAGTATTTT	CASQKTSTDTQYF
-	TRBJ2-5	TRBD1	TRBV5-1	TGCGCCAGCAGCTTGACCCGACAGGGGAGTTCGGAGACCCAGTACTTC	CASSLTRQGSSETQYF
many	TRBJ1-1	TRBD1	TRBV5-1	TGCGCCAGCAGCTTACAGGGGGTGGACACTGAAGCTTTCTTT	CASSLQGVDTEAFF
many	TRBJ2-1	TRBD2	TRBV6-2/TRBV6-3	TGTGCCAGCAGCAGGGCCGGACTAGCGTACAATGAGCAGTTCTTC	CASSRAGLAYNEQFF
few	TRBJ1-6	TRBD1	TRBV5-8	TGTGCCAGCAGCCCCGGCCGGGACAGGGTCTCACCCCTCCACTTT	CASSPGRDRVSPLHF
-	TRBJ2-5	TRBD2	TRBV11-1	TGTGCCAGCAGCTTATTCCGTGGGCTAGCGGGAGTTCGTGTTCCAGAGACCCAGTACTTC	CASSLFRGLAGVRVPETQYF
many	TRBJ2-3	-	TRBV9	TGTGCCAGCAGCGAGGGGGAAGCTAGCACAGATACGCAGTATTTT	CASSEGEASTDTQYF
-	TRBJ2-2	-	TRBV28	TGTGCCAGCAGTATACAGGGAGGGGGCCCGAACACCGGGGAGCTGTTTTTT	CASSIQGGGPNTGELFF